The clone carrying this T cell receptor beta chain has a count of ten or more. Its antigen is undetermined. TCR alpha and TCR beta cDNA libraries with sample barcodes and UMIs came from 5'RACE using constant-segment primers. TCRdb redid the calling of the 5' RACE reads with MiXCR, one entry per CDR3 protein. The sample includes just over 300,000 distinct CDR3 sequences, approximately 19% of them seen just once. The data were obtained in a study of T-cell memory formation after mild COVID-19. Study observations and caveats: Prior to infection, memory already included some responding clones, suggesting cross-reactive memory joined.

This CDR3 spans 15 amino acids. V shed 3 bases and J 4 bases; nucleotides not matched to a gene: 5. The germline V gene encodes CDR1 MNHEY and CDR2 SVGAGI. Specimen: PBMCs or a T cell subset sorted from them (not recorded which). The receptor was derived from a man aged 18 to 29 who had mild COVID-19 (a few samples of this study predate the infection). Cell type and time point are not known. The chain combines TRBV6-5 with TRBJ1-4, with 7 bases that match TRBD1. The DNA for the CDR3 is TGTGCCAGCAGTTATGGAGACAGGGATAATGAAAAACTGTTTTTT. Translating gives CASSYGDRDNEKLFF.